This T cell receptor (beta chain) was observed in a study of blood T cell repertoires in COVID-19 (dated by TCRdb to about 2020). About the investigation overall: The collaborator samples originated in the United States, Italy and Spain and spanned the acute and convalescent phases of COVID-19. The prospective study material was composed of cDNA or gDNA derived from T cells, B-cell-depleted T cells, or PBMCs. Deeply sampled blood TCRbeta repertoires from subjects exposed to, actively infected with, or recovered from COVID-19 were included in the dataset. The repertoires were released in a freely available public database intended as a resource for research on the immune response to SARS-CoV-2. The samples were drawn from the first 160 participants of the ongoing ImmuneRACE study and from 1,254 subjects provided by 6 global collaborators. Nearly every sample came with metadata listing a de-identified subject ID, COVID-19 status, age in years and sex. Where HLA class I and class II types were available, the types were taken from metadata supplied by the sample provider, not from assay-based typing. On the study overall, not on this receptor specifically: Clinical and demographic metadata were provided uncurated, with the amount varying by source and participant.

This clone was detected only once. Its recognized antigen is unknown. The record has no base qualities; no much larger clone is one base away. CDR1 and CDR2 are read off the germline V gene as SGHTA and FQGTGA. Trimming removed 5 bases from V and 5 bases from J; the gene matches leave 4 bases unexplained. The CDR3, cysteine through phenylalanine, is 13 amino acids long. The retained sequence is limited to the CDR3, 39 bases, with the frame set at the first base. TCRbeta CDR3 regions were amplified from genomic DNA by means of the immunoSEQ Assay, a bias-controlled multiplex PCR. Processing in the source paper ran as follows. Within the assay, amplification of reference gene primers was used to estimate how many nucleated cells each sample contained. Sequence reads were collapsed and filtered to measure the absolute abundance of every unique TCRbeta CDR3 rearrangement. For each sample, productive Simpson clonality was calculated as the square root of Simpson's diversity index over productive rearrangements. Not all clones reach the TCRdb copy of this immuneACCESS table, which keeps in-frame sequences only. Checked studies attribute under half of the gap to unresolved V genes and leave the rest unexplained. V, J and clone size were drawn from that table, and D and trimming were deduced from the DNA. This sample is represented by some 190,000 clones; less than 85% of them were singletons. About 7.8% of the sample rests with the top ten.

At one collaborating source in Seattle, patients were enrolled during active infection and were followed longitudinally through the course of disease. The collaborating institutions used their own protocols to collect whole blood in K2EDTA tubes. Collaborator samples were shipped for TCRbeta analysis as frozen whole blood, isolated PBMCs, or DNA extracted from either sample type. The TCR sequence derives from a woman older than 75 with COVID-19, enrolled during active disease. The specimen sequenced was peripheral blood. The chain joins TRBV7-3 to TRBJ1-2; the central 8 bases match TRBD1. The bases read TGTGCCAGCAGCCAAGGGACAGGTTATGGCTACACCTTC. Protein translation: CASSQGTGYGYTF.